One T cell receptor (beta chain) is described in this entry. Trimming took off 3 bases at V and 5 bases at J, with 19 bases between the two ends. The CDR3 loop spans 16 amino acids. Germline lookup yields CDR1 MNHEY and CDR2 SVGAGI. A sample-barcoded 5' primer and a J-beta primer mix were used in a second PCR of about 6 to 12 cycles. TCRdb ran MiXCR on the 5' RACE reads and lists one entry per CDR3 protein. Of fewer than 800,000 distinct CDR3 sequences in the sample, roughly 32% were seen once. This specimen belongs to a study of blood T cells in healthy people across ages. Per sample, a minimum of 6 million PBMCs were isolated.

The TCR comes from a woman aged 80 or over in good health. The specimen was blood. The chain employs TRBV6-5 and TRBJ1-2; TRBD1 might be the D (6 bases). CDR3 sequence: CASSYSGGAIGYGYTF. CDR3 nucleotides: TGTGCCAGCAGTTATTCGGGGGGCGCGATTGGATATGGCTACACCTTC.